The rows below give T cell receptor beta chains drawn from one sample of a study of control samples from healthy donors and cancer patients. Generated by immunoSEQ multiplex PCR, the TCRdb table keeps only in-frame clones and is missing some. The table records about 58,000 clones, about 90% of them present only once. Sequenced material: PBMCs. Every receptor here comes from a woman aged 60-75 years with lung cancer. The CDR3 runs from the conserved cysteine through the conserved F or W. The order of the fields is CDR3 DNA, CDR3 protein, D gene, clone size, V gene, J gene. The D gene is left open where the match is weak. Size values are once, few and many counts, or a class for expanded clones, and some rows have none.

CDR3 DNA: TGCGCCAGCAGCTCCGGTGGACAGAACAATGAGCAGTTCTTC
CDR3 protein: CASSSGGQNNEQFF
D gene: .
clone size: .
V gene: TRBV5-1
J gene: TRBJ2-1

CDR3 DNA: TGTGCCAGCAGCTTGGACGGGACAGGGTCAGATACGCAGTATTTT
CDR3 protein: CASSLDGTGSDTQYF
D gene: TRBD1
clone size: .
V gene: TRBV5-5
J gene: TRBJ2-3

CDR3 DNA: TGTGCCAGCAGTCGACTCCGGACTAACTATGGCTACACCTTC
CDR3 protein: CASSRLRTNYGYTF
D gene: .
clone size: .
V gene: TRBV6-5
J gene: TRBJ1-2

CDR3 DNA: TGTGCCAGCAGCTCAACTAGCGGGAGTATCAGTGAGCAGTTCTTC
CDR3 protein: CASSSTSGSISEQFF
D gene: TRBD2
clone size: .
V gene: TRBV7-3
J gene: TRBJ2-1

CDR3 DNA: TGTGCCAGCAGCCAAGGAAGCGGGGTAGCCAAAAACATTCAGTACTTC
CDR3 protein: CASSQGSGVAKNIQYF
D gene: TRBD2
clone size: .
V gene: TRBV4-2
J gene: TRBJ2-4

CDR3 DNA: TGTGCCAGCAATTTACAGGGAGGTTCTGAAGCTTTCTTT
CDR3 protein: CASNLQGGSEAFF
D gene: .
clone size: once
V gene: TRBV2
J gene: TRBJ1-1

CDR3 DNA: TGTGCCAGCAGCCAACCCCACAGGGATGGCTACACCTTC
CDR3 protein: CASSQPHRDGYTF
D gene: .
clone size: .
V gene: TRBV3-1/TRBV3-2
J gene: TRBJ1-2

CDR3 DNA: TGTGCCAGTAGTACCCGACTAGCGGGAGTTAGGGCAGATACGCAGTATTTT
CDR3 protein: CASSTRLAGVRADTQYF
D gene: TRBD2
clone size: .
V gene: TRBV19
J gene: TRBJ2-3

CDR3 DNA: TGTGCCAGACAGTTCGGAGAGACCCAGTACTTC
CDR3 protein: CARQFGETQYF
D gene: .
clone size: .
V gene: TRBV25-1
J gene: TRBJ2-5

CDR3 DNA: TGTGCCAGCACTATGGAGAGGGGACAGGGTCAGCCCCAGCATTTT
CDR3 protein: CASTMERGQGQPQHF
D gene: TRBD1
clone size: once
V gene: TRBV2
J gene: TRBJ1-5

CDR3 DNA: TGTGCCAGCTCACCAGGACAGGGCAATTCACCCCTCCACTTT
CDR3 protein: CASSPGQGNSPLHF
D gene: TRBD1
clone size: .
V gene: TRBV18
J gene: TRBJ1-6

CDR3 DNA: TGTGCCACCAGCAGAACAGAGTTCGGACCGCTGAGCTCCTACGAGCAGTACTTC
CDR3 protein: CATSRTEFGPLSSYEQYF
D gene: .
clone size: .
V gene: TRBV15
J gene: TRBJ2-7

CDR3 DNA: TGTGCCAGCAGCTTGGCCGGGCAGGGGGAGACCCAGTACTTC
CDR3 protein: CASSLAGQGETQYF
D gene: .
clone size: .
V gene: TRBV5-8
J gene: TRBJ2-5

CDR3 DNA: TGCAGTGCTAGAGAGCGCATTGGAGCTTTCTTT
CDR3 protein: CSARERIGAFF
D gene: .
clone size: .
V gene: TRBV20-1
J gene: TRBJ1-1

CDR3 DNA: TGTGCCACCAGTTCGACTAGCGGGACCGACGAGCAGTACTTC
CDR3 protein: CATSSTSGTDEQYF
D gene: TRBD2
clone size: .
V gene: TRBV24-1
J gene: TRBJ2-7

CDR3 DNA: TGTGCCAGCAGTTTGGGTACCTACACCGGGGAGCTGTTTTTT
CDR3 protein: CASSLGTYTGELFF
D gene: .
clone size: .
V gene: TRBV6-5
J gene: TRBJ2-2

CDR3 DNA: TGTGCCAGCAGCCGACAGCACCAAGAGACCCAGTACTTC
CDR3 protein: CASSRQHQETQYF
D gene: .
clone size: .
V gene: TRBV6-5
J gene: TRBJ2-5

CDR3 DNA: TGTGCCAGCAGCCTGAGGGGGACAGGAGGCGAAAAACTGTTTTTT
CDR3 protein: CASSLRGTGGEKLFF
D gene: TRBD1
clone size: .
V gene: TRBV5-6
J gene: TRBJ1-4

CDR3 DNA: TGTGCCAGTAGTATCGTGGGGGGGCCGGGGGAGACCCAGTACTTC
CDR3 protein: CASSIVGGPGETQYF
D gene: .
clone size: .
V gene: TRBV19
J gene: TRBJ2-5

CDR3 DNA: TGCGCCAGCAGCTTGTTAACGGGACAGGTCAATGAGCAGTTCTTC
CDR3 protein: CASSLLTGQVNEQFF
D gene: TRBD1
clone size: .
V gene: TRBV5-1
J gene: TRBJ2-1

CDR3 DNA: TGTGCCAGCAGTGGCGAATTAGGCACTGAAGCTTTCTTT
CDR3 protein: CASSGELGTEAFF
D gene: .
clone size: .
V gene: TRBV6-2/TRBV6-3
J gene: TRBJ1-1

CDR3 DNA: TGTGCCAGCAGCTTCCCGGGACAGGGGAATTCACCCCTCCACTTT
CDR3 protein: CASSFPGQGNSPLHF
D gene: TRBD1
clone size: .
V gene: TRBV5-4
J gene: TRBJ1-6

CDR3 DNA: TGTGCCAGCACCGAAGGGCTAGCGCAAGAGACCCAGTACTTC
CDR3 protein: CASTEGLAQETQYF
D gene: .
clone size: .
V gene: TRBV2
J gene: TRBJ2-5

CDR3 DNA: TGCGCCAGCAGCCCCGGGACAGGCCCTCTTCTCCACTTT
CDR3 protein: CASSPGTGPLLHF
D gene: TRBD1
clone size: once
V gene: TRBV5-1
J gene: TRBJ1-6

CDR3 DNA: TGTGCCAGCAGCATGACAGGGGCGGCCTACAATGAGCAGTTCTTC
CDR3 protein: CASSMTGAAYNEQFF
D gene: TRBD1
clone size: .
V gene: TRBV5-6
J gene: TRBJ2-1

CDR3 DNA: TGTGCCAGCAGCTTAGCCCCGCAAGGGTCGGAGACCCAGTACTTC
CDR3 protein: CASSLAPQGSETQYF
D gene: .
clone size: .
V gene: TRBV11-2
J gene: TRBJ2-5

CDR3 DNA: TGTGCCAGCAGTTCCCGGGACAGGGGATATCAGCCCCAGCATTTT
CDR3 protein: CASSSRDRGYQPQHF
D gene: TRBD1
clone size: .
V gene: TRBV6-5
J gene: TRBJ1-5

CDR3 DNA: TGTGCCAGCAGCACCACCCCCGGAAGTAACTATGGCTACACCTTC
CDR3 protein: CASSTTPGSNYGYTF
D gene: .
clone size: .
V gene: TRBV9
J gene: TRBJ1-2

CDR3 DNA: TGTGCCAGCAGCGTAGGGGGGGTCTCCTACGAGCAGTACTTC
CDR3 protein: CASSVGGVSYEQYF
D gene: .
clone size: .
V gene: TRBV9
J gene: TRBJ2-7

CDR3 DNA: TGTGCCAGCAGCGTAGGCGAGCCTACCGGGGAGCTGTTTTTT
CDR3 protein: CASSVGEPTGELFF
D gene: .
clone size: .
V gene: TRBV9
J gene: TRBJ2-2

CDR3 DNA: TGTGCCAGCAGCTTAGTTGGAGGGGATGGTGAAGCTTTCTTT
CDR3 protein: CASSLVGGDGEAFF
D gene: .
clone size: .
V gene: TRBV7-9
J gene: TRBJ1-1

CDR3 DNA: TGCGCCAGCAAGGTTGCGGTTCCCTCCTACAATGAGCAGTTCTTC
CDR3 protein: CASKVAVPSYNEQFF
D gene: .
clone size: .
V gene: TRBV5-1
J gene: TRBJ2-1

CDR3 DNA: TGCAGTGCTAGTACAGGCGTACAAGAGACCCAGTACTTC
CDR3 protein: CSASTGVQETQYF
D gene: .
clone size: .
V gene: TRBV20-1
J gene: TRBJ2-5

CDR3 DNA: TGTGCCAGCAGCTTGGAACCGCCAGGAAGCTCCTATAATTCACCCCTCCACTTT
CDR3 protein: CASSLEPPGSSYNSPLHF
D gene: .
clone size: once
V gene: TRBV5-5
J gene: TRBJ1-6

CDR3 DNA: TGTGCCAGCAGTGAAGCGCTTGAGCCTGAAGCTTTCTTT
CDR3 protein: CASSEALEPEAFF
D gene: .
clone size: .
V gene: TRBV2
J gene: TRBJ1-1

CDR3 DNA: TGTGCCAGCAGCTCTGTGCGGGGCGCGAAGGGAAACACCATATATTTT
CDR3 protein: CASSSVRGAKGNTIYF
D gene: .
clone size: .
V gene: TRBV11-2
J gene: TRBJ1-3

CDR3 DNA: TGTGCCACCAGTGATCCGAATGACAGCGACCAGCATTTT
CDR3 protein: CATSDPNDSDQHF
D gene: .
clone size: .
V gene: TRBV24-1
J gene: TRBJ1-5

CDR3 DNA: TGTGCCAGCAGCTTGAGAGTTGCCACTGAAGCTTTCTTT
CDR3 protein: CASSLRVATEAFF
D gene: .
clone size: .
V gene: TRBV7-9
J gene: TRBJ1-1

CDR3 DNA: TGTGCCAGCAGCTTGGACAACAGTAATGAAAAACTGTTTTTT
CDR3 protein: CASSLDNSNEKLFF
D gene: .
clone size: .
V gene: TRBV5-4
J gene: TRBJ1-4

CDR3 DNA: TGTGCCAGCAAGGAGGGGGGAAACACTGAAGCTTTCTTT
CDR3 protein: CASKEGGNTEAFF
D gene: .
clone size: once
V gene: TRBV6-5
J gene: TRBJ1-1